The 5 T cell receptor beta chains below come from one sample, sequenced in a study of T cell repertoires in cytomegalovirus infection. TCRdb reanalysed the reads using MiXCR and keeps one entry per CDR3 protein. The table records 740,000 or so distinct CDR3 sequences, approximately 40% of them present only once. The source material was PBMCs. The receptor source for this set is a human donor in good health (CMV status not recorded). Some clones in this sample may be carry-over from other donors' samples.

V usage is TRBV7-2 and J usage is TRBJ2-2; TRBD2 aligns across 8 bases. Germline-derived CDR1 and CDR2 are SGHTA and FQGNSA. There are 15 residues in the CDR3. J gave up 7 bases and V 1 base, and 5 bases lay outside the gene matches. The CDR3 bases are TGTGCCAGCAGCTTAGGGGGACTAGGGGGCGGGGAGCTGTTTTTT. Amino acid sequence: CASSLGGLGGGELFF.

This clonotype was counted a few times. This chain joins TRBV4-1 and TRBJ1-6; no clear D. This CDR3 region has 17 residues. The ends were cut back, 0 bases at V and 4 bases at J, with 13 bases in the middle. Per germline, CDR1 MGHRA and CDR2 YSYEKL. The CDR3 sequence is CASSQEGSVGYNSPLHF. In DNA form, the CDR3 reads TGCGCCAGCAGCCAAGAGGGTAGCGTCGGTTATAATTCACCCCTCCACTTT.

This clonotype occurred many times. J is TRBJ2-5 and V is TRBV7-9; the match to TRBD2 covers 15 bases. The CDR3 length is 16 residues. Germline V gene data show CDR1 as SEHNR and CDR2 as FQNEAQ (reference sequence). Unmatched junction bases numbered 2, after V lost 4 bases and J lost 2 bases. CDR3 sequence: CASSSGLAGGQETQYF. DNA of the CDR3: TGTGCCAGCAGCTCGGGACTAGCGGGAGGACAAGAGACCCAGTACTTC.

V gene TRBV28 combines with J gene TRBJ1-1; D is perhaps TRBD1 (5 bases). The ends were cut back, 8 bases at V and 3 bases at J, with 10 bases in the middle. CDR3 size: 12 residues. From germline, CDR1 is MDHEN and CDR2 SYDVKM. CDR3 sequence (DNA): TGTGCCAGCCGACAGCTTTACACTGAAGCTTTCTTT. It yields the protein CASRQLYTEAFF.

The count of this clonotype is one. V gene TRBV20-1 combines with J gene TRBJ1-2; the D is unclear. The CDR3 is 13 residues long. Germline CDR1 and CDR2: DFQATT and SNEGSKA (reference sequence). CDR3: CNALQQAANGYTF. CDR3 DNA: TGCAATGCCCTCCAACAAGCGGCCAACGGCTACACCTTC.